This T cell receptor (beta chain) was captured by sequencing in a study of T-cell memory formation after mild COVID-19. Study in general: The study found TCR clusters largely donor specific. Study results and limitations: Unconfirmed was the SARS-CoV-2 specificity of second-wave clones that peaked on day 37. The study found balanced CD4/CD8 in clones contracting day 15 to 85 and a CD4+ lean in later expanders.

A remark on this clonotype: The antigen is unknown.

The V and J ends lost 1 base and 2 bases respectively, with 15 bases between them. The CDR3 spans 16 residues. Germline loops: CDR1 SQVTM, CDR2 ANQGSEA. TCRdb processed the 5' RACE reads anew with MiXCR; each CDR3 protein has one entry. The sample records fewer than 140,000 distinct CDR3 sequences, approximately 15% being singletons. The V gene is TRBV29-1, the J gene TRBJ2-1; TRBD1 might be the D (5 bases). The clonotype comes from an adult woman who had mild COVID-19 (a few samples of this study predate the infection). Cell type and time point are not known. Sequencing was carried out using PBMCs or a T cell subset sorted from them (not recorded which). The CDR3 sequence is CSVEALQVPPYNEQFF. The CDR3 nucleotides are TGCAGCGTTGAAGCCTTACAGGTGCCCCCCTACAATGAGCAGTTCTTC.